This entry lists 10 T cell receptor beta chains sequenced from one sample in a study of early T cells in non-severe SARS-CoV-2 infection. One entry per CDR3 protein, called by TCRdb with MiXCR from the 5' RACE reads. The sample gives roughly 23,000 distinct CDR3 sequences, roughly 5.6% of which show up once; about 14% is in the top ten. This specimen consisted of whole blood, obtained at baseline. All receptors derive from an adult who was a healthcare worker with PCR-confirmed SARS-CoV-2 infection or an uninfected control (not recorded which).

This chain joins TRBV12-3 or TRBV12-4 and TRBJ1-2; TRBD1 might be the D (6 bases). Trimming removed 6 bases at V and 0 bases at J, with 11 bases between. The CDR3 covers 14 residues. This CDR3 is CASRPGHSNYGYTF. The DNA for the CDR3 is TGTGCCAGCAGACCGGGACACTCTAACTATGGCTACACCTTC.

The chain employs TRBV5-4 and TRBJ1-2; TRBD1 agrees at 9 bases. This CDR3 has 15 amino acids. Germline trimming cut 4 bases from V and 8 bases from J; bases unmatched to any gene: 12. The germline gives CDR1 SGHNT, CDR2 YYREEE (reference sequence). As DNA, the CDR3 is TGTGCCAGCAGCCCGGAAGTACAGGGGGCGCGAGGCTACACCTTC. Translated: CASSPEVQGARGYTF. Variable domain in full (rest from reference TRBV5-4 and TRBJ1-2): ETGVTQSPTHLIKTRGQQVTLRCSSQSGHNTVSWYQQALGQGPQFIFQYYREEENGRGNFPPRFSGLQFPNYSSELNVNALELDDSALYLCASSPEVQGARGYTFGSGTRLTVV.

This clonotype was counted many times. This sequence joins TRBV2 and TRBJ2-2; D might be TRBD1 (5 bases). Trimming cost V 6 bases and J 0 bases, with 8 bases left between them. Germline assignment: CDR1 SNHLY and CDR2 FYNNEI. The CDR3 consists of 14 residues. The CDR3, as DNA: TGTGCCAGCAGAGGGGATGCGAACACCGGGGAGCTGTTTTTT. This gives the protein CASRGDANTGELFF.

This clonotype was seen many times. The V gene is TRBV20-1, the J gene TRBJ2-2, with TRBD2 as a possible D gene (6 bases). This CDR3 is built from 15 residues. The germline gives CDR1 DFQATT, CDR2 SNEGSKA (reference sequence). The ends were cut back, 3 bases at V and 0 bases at J, with 11 bases in the middle. CDR3 amino acids: CSASRGATNTGELFF. The CDR3, as DNA: TGCAGTGCTAGTCGCGGGGCAACGAACACCGGGGAGCTGTTTTTT.

The rearrangement joins TRBV24-1 to TRBJ2-1; 12 bases are a match to TRBD2. J lost 4 bases, V lost 2 bases, and 2 bases had no gene match. The CDR3 spans 16 residues. Looked up from germline, CDR1 is KGHDR and CDR2 is SFDVKD. CDR3 DNA: TGTGCCACCAGTGATTCACTAGCGGGGGGATACAATGAGCAGTTCTTC. This encodes CATSDSLAGGYNEQFF.

This clonotype was counted ten times or more. The chain's CDR3 is CASSQDGGDTQYF. The CDR3 DNA sequence: TGTGCCAGCAGCCAAGATGGAGGAGATACGCAGTATTTT. This chain joins TRBV3-1 and TRBJ2-3; perhaps TRBD2 as D (5 bases). V shed 0 bases and J shed 5 bases, with 6 bases lying between them. There are 13 residues in the CDR3. Germline V gene lookup returns CDR1 LGHDT and CDR2 YNNKEL (reference sequence).

The chain uses TRBV30 and TRBJ1-2, with a weak D call TRBD1 (5 bases). Between the trimmed V and J ends, which lost 3 bases and 6 bases, there was a span of 8 bases. CDR3 length: 11 residues. CDR1 is GTSNPN, CDR2 SVGIG, per germline (reference sequence). The chain's CDR3 is CAWSPGHGYTF. CDR3 nucleotide sequence: TGTGCCTGGAGCCCAGGGCATGGCTACACCTTC.

This clonotype occurred a few times. The chain combines TRBV12-1 with TRBJ1-5; TRBD1, the D gene given by the table, was not confirmed from the DNA. TRBV12-1 is classified as a pseudogene. This CDR3 comprises 14 residues. The CDR3, as DNA: TGTGCCAGCAGCGGACAGGTCCCGCATCAGCCCCAGCATTTT. This gives the protein CASSGQVPHQPQHF.

The sample holds many counts of this clonotype. This chain joins TRBV12-3 or TRBV12-4 and TRBJ2-3; TRBD1 matches 7 bases. The J segment lost 6 bases and the V segment lost 7 bases, leaving 13 bases of the junction unmatched. The CDR3 extends over 15 amino acids. CDR3 in amino acids: CASTKGTGALDTQYF. In DNA form, the CDR3 reads TGTGCCAGCACTAAAGGAACAGGGGCTTTGGATACGCAGTATTTT.

This clonotype was seen at least ten times. The genes are TRBV5-1 and TRBJ2-1, with 10 bases fitting TRBD1. Germline CDR1 reads SGHRS; CDR2 reads YFSETQ. V gave up 4 bases and J gave up 3 bases; unmatched junction bases: 7. The CDR3 covers 16 residues. CDR3 nucleotides: TGCGCCAGCAGCCCCATGACAGGGGGCTACTACAATGAGCAGTTCTTC. It codes for CASSPMTGGYYNEQFF.